These 25 T cell receptor beta chains came from one sample sequenced in a study of blood T cells in healthy people across ages (dated by TCRdb to about 2015). Libraries were prepared through 5' RACE. The reads were generated on an Illumina HiSeq 2500. A second about 7 to 11 cycle PCR used a sample-barcoded 5' primer and a J-beta primer mix. Using fastp trimming at Q25 and MiXCR clonotype assembly, TCRdb reanalyzed the public sequencing data and kept in-frame beta chains. All rows with the same CDR3 protein become a single entry with the most common DNA and genes. This sample has about 680,000 distinct CDR3 sequences in its table, and around 49% of those were observed once. About a third of the sample lies in the top ten. Source material: blood. The receptors originated from a woman aged 60 to 75 in good health.

The genes are TRBV5-1 and TRBJ2-3, with TRBD2 as a possible D gene (5 bases). The length of the CDR3 is 14 residues. Looked up from germline, CDR1 is SGHRS and CDR2 is YFSETQ. The V and J ends lost 4 bases and 6 bases respectively, with 15 bases between them. CDR3 in DNA: TGCGCCAGCAGCGTAGGATCCTGGGAGGATACGCAGTATTTT. It translates to CASSVGSWEDTQYF.

This clonotype appeared once. V gene TRBV7-2 combines with J gene TRBJ2-7, with D possibly TRBD1 on 6 matching bases. The CDR3 runs to 15 residues. The V gene's germline CDR1 is SGHTA and CDR2 FQGNSA. Trimming took 2 bases from V and 0 from J, leaving 11 bases between them. CDR3 in amino acids: CASSLRTAHSYEQYF. CDR3 DNA: TGTGCCAGCAGCTTACGGACAGCACACTCCTACGAGCAGTACTTC. Full variable domain (outside the CDR3, taken from reference TRBV7-2 and TRBJ2-7): GAGVSQSPSNKVTEKGKDVELRCDPISGHTALYWYRQSLGQGLEFLIYFQGNSAPDKSGLPSDRFSAERTGGSVSTLTIQRTQQEDSAVYLCASSLRTAHSYEQYFGPGTRLTVT.

This clonotype was counted only a few times. J is TRBJ2-1 and V is TRBV5-1; 12 bases align to TRBD2. V trimming: 4 bases; J trimming: 0 bases; junction bases outside the gene matches: 11. This CDR3 is 19 amino acids long. Looked up from germline, CDR1 is SGHRS and CDR2 is YFSETQ. Here the CDR3 DNA reads TGCGCCAGCAGCCCTGGGGGACTAGCGGGCTCGAGCTCCTACAATGAGCAGTTCTTC. It encodes CASSPGGLAGSSSYNEQFF.

This clonotype appeared a few times. This chain uses TRBV29-1 with TRBJ2-7; D perhaps matches TRBD2 (5 bases). Germline loops: CDR1 SQVTM, CDR2 ANQGSEA. The CDR3 contains 12 residues. V lost 2 bases, J lost 7 bases, and 12 bases lay in between. CDR3 loop: CSVESSTGEQYF. Written as DNA, the CDR3 is TGCAGCGTTGAATCCTCTACGGGAGAGCAGTACTTC.

The chain combines TRBV6-2 or TRBV6-3 with TRBJ2-1; D not certain. This CDR3 is built from 13 residues. Trimming took 4 bases from V and 5 from J, leaving 9 bases between them. Germline V gene sequence: CDR1 MNHEY, CDR2 SVGEGT. The CDR3 DNA follows: TGTGCCAGCAGTTCAGCCGGAGACAATGAGCAGTTCTTC. Amino acids: CASSSAGDNEQFF.

As DNA, the CDR3 is TGCAGCGCTTGGGGGACTGACACTCCTTACGAGCAGTACTTC. This gives the protein CSAWGTDTPYEQYF. This chain connects TRBV29-1 to TRBJ2-7, with D possibly being TRBD2 (6 bases). This CDR3 has 14 residues. V dropped 7 bases and J dropped 4 bases, with 20 bases sitting between them. The germline gives CDR1 SQVTM, CDR2 ANQGSEA.

There are a few counts of this clonotype. This chain uses TRBV7-2 with TRBJ1-4; TRBD1 matches at 9 bases. In germline, CDR1 is SGHTA, CDR2 FQGNSA. The CDR3 runs 16 residues. The V gene end was trimmed by 5 bases and the J gene end by 8 bases; junction bases not matched to a gene: 12. CDR3 residues: CASSLVPGTGLEKLFF. The CDR3 DNA sequence: TGTGCCAGCAGCCTAGTTCCCGGGACAGGGTTGGAAAAACTGTTTTTT.

This clonotype was counted ten times or more. The rearrangement uses TRBV4-1 and TRBJ2-5, with a possible D match to TRBD2 (6 bases). V was trimmed by 1 base and J by 11 bases, leaving 11 bases between them. The CDR3 is 12 amino acids. Looked up from germline, CDR1 is MGHRA and CDR2 is YSYEKL. In nucleotides, the CDR3 is TGCGCCAGCAGCCAAGGACGGAGGGAGCAGTACTTC. Protein product: CASSQGRREQYF.

This clonotype was detected once. This sequence joins TRBV18 and TRBJ1-2, with D maybe TRBD1 (5 bases). The CDR3 sequence is 13 residues long. V was trimmed by 3 bases and J by 8 bases, leaving 13 bases between them. CDR1 and CDR2 (germline): KGHSH, LQKENI. This CDR3 reads CASSPRTRDGYTF. CDR3 in DNA: TGTGCCAGCTCACCGAGGACAAGGGACGGCTACACCTTC.

The V call is TRBV5-1, the J call TRBJ2-3, with 13 bases that match TRBD2. The germline gives CDR1 SGHRS, CDR2 YFSETQ. With V trimmed by 4 bases and J by 6 bases, 8 bases remained unmatched. The CDR3 consists of 16 residues. CDR3 protein: CASSGGLAGERDTQYF. Written as DNA, the CDR3 is TGCGCCAGCAGCGGTGGACTAGCGGGAGAAAGGGATACGCAGTATTTT.

The chain employs TRBV29-1 and TRBJ2-5; tentative D call: TRBD1 (6 bases). V was cut by 7 bases and J by 0 bases, with 12 bases left in between. Germline CDR1 reads SQVTM; CDR2 reads ANQGSEA. The CDR3 has 13 residues. This CDR3 is CSAAGVDQETQYF. The CDR3 coding sequence is TGCAGCGCTGCAGGGGTGGACCAAGAGACCCAGTACTTC.

This clonotype has only a few counts. This sequence joins TRBV20-1 and TRBJ2-5; D is undetermined. CDR1 DFQATT and CDR2 SNEGSKA come from the germline V gene (reference sequence). The CDR3 is 12 residues long. CDR3 DNA: TGCAGCGAGTCGTCAAGACAAGAGACCCAGTACTTC. This translates into CSESSRQETQYF.

CDR3 in amino acids: CASSQGRLLAPQETQYF. CDR3 in DNA: TGCGCCAGCAGCCAAGGAAGGCTACTTGCGCCGCAAGAGACCCAGTACTTC. The J gene is TRBJ2-5, the V gene TRBV4-1; D gene uncertain. The CDR3 is made up of 17 amino acids. Per the germline V gene, CDR1 is MGHRA and CDR2 is YSYEKL. The V end lost 1 base, the J end lost 2 bases, and 17 bases lay between the germline ends.

The chain combines TRBV20-1 with TRBJ2-2; the D is unclear. Germline V lookup: CDR1 DFQATT, CDR2 SNEGSKA (reference sequence). Trimming cost V 3 bases and J 5 bases, with 16 bases left between them. The CDR3 is 15 residues long. The CDR3, as DNA: TGCAGTGCTAGCAAGGCTAGATATCCGACCGGGGAGCTGTTTTTT. Protein product: CSASKARYPTGELFF.

The table lists this clonotype with a few counts. The chain joins TRBV2 to TRBJ1-1; 9 bases map to TRBD1. CDR3 length: 15 residues. CDR1 SNHLY and CDR2 FYNNEI come from the germline V gene. V lost 6 bases to trimming and J lost 4 bases; unmatched junction nucleotides: 9. CDR3 loop: CASSADRGGVTEAFF. CDR3 DNA sequence: TGTGCCAGCAGCGCCGACAGGGGGGGGGTCACTGAAGCTTTCTTT.

This clonotype came up a few times. The rearrangement links TRBV7-9 to TRBJ2-1; TRBD2 matches at 9 bases. The germline V gene encodes CDR1 SEHNR and CDR2 FQNEAQ (reference sequence). This CDR3 spans 16 amino acids. With V trimmed by 5 bases and J by 7 bases, 12 bases remained unmatched. In DNA form, the CDR3 reads TGTGCCAGCAGCCCCCTAGAAGCGGGAGGAAGGAATGAGCAGTTCTTC. It is translated as CASSPLEAGGRNEQFF.

V gene TRBV28 combines with J gene TRBJ2-1, with 9 bases aligning to TRBD1. The DNA end is more similar to TRBJ2-7, so the J call may be wrong. Germline lookup yields CDR1 MDHEN and CDR2 SYDVKM. This CDR3 spans 15 amino acids. CDR3 nucleotide sequence: TGTGCCAGCACCGGGGACAGGGCGTCCCACAATGAGCAGTACTTC. It yields the protein CASTGDRASHNEQYF.

The rearrangement links TRBV6-2 or TRBV6-3 to TRBJ2-4; tentatively, D is TRBD1 (6 bases). Trimming left V 7 bases short and J 0 bases short, with 13 bases between. The CDR3 runs to 15 residues. CDR1 and CDR2 (germline): MNHEY, SVGEGT. CDR3 sequence (DNA): TGTGCCAGCACCAACGGACAGATAGCCAAAAACATTCAGTACTTC. This gives the protein CASTNGQIAKNIQYF.

For the CDR3, the DNA is TGTGCCAGCTCACCGAATGTTGCGGGACAGGGAGCGGGTGAGCAGTTCTTC. It codes for CASSPNVAGQGAGEQFF. This rearrangement joins TRBV18 to TRBJ2-1; TRBD1 agrees at 9 bases. The CDR3 is 17 amino acids. Germline CDR1 reads KGHSH; CDR2 reads LQKENI. Losses at the gene ends were 3 bases for V and 9 bases for J; bases not matched to a gene: 15. Using reference TRBV18 and TRBJ2-1 for the parts outside the CDR3, the full variable domain is NAGVMQNPRHLVRRRGQEARLRCSPMKGHSHVYWYRQLPEEGLKFMVYLQKENIIDESGMPKERFSAEFPKEGPSILRIQQVVRGDSAAYFCASSPNVAGQGAGEQFFGPGTRLTVL.

The chain is built from TRBV7-3 and TRBJ2-3, with D possibly TRBD2 on 5 matching bases. The CDR3 length is 16 residues. The V and J ends lost 5 bases and 2 bases respectively, with 17 bases between them. Germline assignment: CDR1 SGHTA and CDR2 FQGTGA. The CDR3 reads CASSKGSQLLTDTQYF. Written as DNA, the CDR3 is TGTGCCAGCAGCAAAGGGAGTCAGCTGCTCACAGATACGCAGTATTTT.

V is TRBV5-1 and J is TRBJ2-1; TRBD2 aligns across 11 bases. CDR1 and CDR2 from the germline V gene are SGHRS and YFSETQ. J was trimmed by 3 bases and V by 3 bases; bases with no gene match: 14. The CDR3 extends over 19 amino acids. CDR3 DNA: TGCGCCAGCAGCTCGGGACTAGCGGACCTTAGGTACAACTACAATGAGCAGTTCTTC. It yields the protein CASSSGLADLRYNYNEQFF.

The table lists this clonotype with a few counts. The chain links TRBV29-1 to TRBJ2-7; D is uncertain. Trimming removed 5 bases at V and 3 bases at J, with 8 bases between. Per germline, CDR1 SQVTM and CDR2 ANQGSEA. The CDR3 is 11 amino acids. CDR3 nucleotide sequence: TGCAGCGTTTCGCGTGGCTACGAGCAGTACTTC. Its translation is CSVSRGYEQYF.

The rearrangement links TRBV9 to TRBJ2-3; possibly TRBD1 or TRBD2 for D (5 bases each). This CDR3 region has 14 residues. CDR1 and CDR2 from the germline V gene are SGDLS and YYNGEE. Trimming shortened V by 5 bases and J by 2 bases, and 12 bases separated the two germline ends. CDR3 coding DNA: TGTGCCAGCAGGGGGGTACAGAACACAGATACGCAGTATTTT. Encoded protein: CASRGVQNTDTQYF.

The V gene is TRBV30, the J gene TRBJ2-1, with a weak D call TRBD1 (6 bases). CDR3 length: 13 amino acids. V was shortened by 2 bases and J by 4 bases, with 9 bases between the two germline ends. Germline CDR1 GTSNPN, CDR2 SVGIG (reference sequence). The CDR3 is CAWSLDRYNEQFF. The CDR3 bases are TGTGCCTGGAGTTTAGACAGGTACAATGAGCAGTTCTTC.

The chain combines TRBV11-2 with TRBJ1-4; tentatively, D is TRBD1 (6 bases). CDR1 and CDR2 (germline): SGHAT, FQNNGV. V was shortened by 4 bases and J by 1 base, with 7 bases between the two germline ends. The CDR3 is made up of 14 amino acids. The CDR3 sequence is CASSYRVTNEKLFF. The CDR3 region has the DNA TGTGCCAGCAGCTACAGGGTAACTAATGAAAAACTGTTTTTT. The variable domain in full, completed from reference TRBV11-2 and TRBJ1-4, reads EAGVAQSPRYKIIEKRQSVAFWCNPISGHATLYWYQQILGQGPKLLIQFQNNGVVDDSQLPKDRFSAERLKGVDSTLKIQPAKLEDSAVYLCASSYRVTNEKLFFGSGTQLSVL.